This TCR beta chain stems from a study of CD4 T cells in relation to SARS-CoV-2 and coronaviruses. Germline V lookup: CDR1 MRHNA, CDR2 SNTAGT. This CDR3 spans 12 amino acids. Trimming stripped 0 bases from V and 9 bases from J, with 7 bases between. The unexposed donors gave CD4+ T cells in about 2010-2018, prior to COVID-19. This table comes from immunoSEQ multiplex PCR, and its TCRdb copy is limited to in-frame clones, with some not included. This sample has 60,000 or so clones, with around 93% found just once. The sequenced sample was naive CD4+ T cells from PBMCs. Subset meaning: naive CD4+ T cells isolated by negative enrichment. The chain uses TRBV6-4 and TRBJ2-3; D is undetermined. This TCR was recovered from a human donor in good health. In nucleotides, the CDR3 is TGTGCCAGCAGTGACTCAGGGATCACGCAGTATTTT. Translating gives CASSDSGITQYF.